What follows are 30 T cell receptor beta chains derived from one specimen sequenced in a study of blood T cell repertoires in COVID-19. The repertoire was sequenced with immunoSEQ multiplex PCR; TCRdb's copy has only in-frame clones and lacks some. The sample shows about 30,000 clones, 83% of them seen only once. The sample taken for sequencing was peripheral blood. The source is a human donor in a cohort sampled during active COVID-19.

The chain is built from TRBV5-1 and TRBJ2-5; 10 nucleotides line up with TRBD2. CDR3 length: 14 residues. CDR1 and CDR2 from the germline V gene are SGHRS and YFSETQ. V shed 9 bases, J shed 4 bases, and the junction held 9 bases outside the gene matches. The CDR3 nucleotides read TGCGCCACCAATAGCGGGGGGCCGGGAGAGACCCAGTACTTC. Residues: CATNSGGPGETQYF.

The rearrangement links TRBV7-6 to TRBJ2-6; no clear D gene. CDR1 is SGHVS, CDR2 FNYEAQ, per germline. V lost 4 bases and J lost 0, with 7 bases in between. There are 15 residues in the CDR3. CDR3 amino acids: CASSSGFSGANVLTF. Here the CDR3 DNA reads TGTGCCAGCAGCTCGGGTTTCTCTGGGGCCAACGTCCTGACTTTC.

The V gene is TRBV28, the J gene TRBJ1-5, with TRBD1 identical over 7 bases. V dropped 4 bases and J dropped 7; count of bases not matched to a gene: 10. CDR3 length: 15 amino acids. Germline CDR1 and CDR2: MDHEN and SYDVKM. The CDR3, as DNA: TGTGCCAGCAGTTCCCCTCGACAGGGCTGGCAGCCCCAGCATTTT. This translates into CASSSPRQGWQPQHF.

The chain links TRBV28 to TRBJ2-2; TRBD2 matches 8 bases. This CDR3 is 16 amino acids long. Germline-derived CDR1 and CDR2 are MDHEN and SYDVKM. V was pared by 2 bases and J by 5 bases, with 7 bases of the junction left unmatched. The CDR3, as DNA: TGTGCCAGCAGTTTACGAGCGGGAGTGAGGACCGGGGAGCTGTTTTTT. It codes for CASSLRAGVRTGELFF.

The chain uses TRBV29-1 and TRBJ2-1; the D is unclear. The CDR3 is 13 amino acids. The germline V and J ends were trimmed by 4 bases and 5 bases, with 12 bases remaining between them. Germline lookup yields CDR1 SQVTM and CDR2 ANQGSEA. The CDR3 DNA is TGCAGCGTTGCGGTTTTGGGCGACAATGAGCAGTTCTTC. Its translation: CSVAVLGDNEQFF.

The chain carries TRBV7-9 and TRBJ2-7; D remains unclear. The V gene lost 1 base and the J gene lost 3 bases, with 7 bases spanning the gap. Germline loops: CDR1 SEHNR, CDR2 FQNEAQ (reference sequence). This CDR3 contains 13 residues. The CDR3 nucleotides are TGTGCCAGCAGCTTAGTTCAGAACTACGAGCAGTACTTC. Residues: CASSLVQNYEQYF.

The chain joins TRBV6-5 to TRBJ1-2, with D possibly matching TRBD1 (6 bases). Germline CDR1 reads MNHEY; CDR2 reads SVGAGI. The CDR3 runs to 13 residues. V was shortened by 4 bases and J by 7 bases, with 13 bases between the two germline ends. Written as DNA, the CDR3 is TGTGCCAGCAGTTTTACTTTAGGGGGTGGCTACACCTTC. This encodes CASSFTLGGGYTF.

This clone appeared a few times. This chain links TRBV7-8 with TRBJ1-2, with D unresolved. Trimming cost V 5 bases and J 3 bases, with 16 bases left between them. In germline, CDR1 is SGHVS, CDR2 FQNEAQ. The CDR3 has 15 residues. The DNA of the CDR3 is TGTGCCAGCAGCCCCTCCGTACAGATATACTATGGCTACACCTTC. Protein: CASSPSVQIYYGYTF.

The rearrangement links TRBV9 to TRBJ2-5; 8 bases agree with TRBD1. This CDR3 is 15 amino acids long. The J segment lost 3 bases and the V segment lost 0 bases, leaving 4 bases of the junction unmatched. In germline, CDR1 is SGDLS, CDR2 YYNGEE. This CDR3 is CASSVAAGGEETQYF. The CDR3 coding sequence is TGTGCCAGCAGCGTAGCAGCAGGGGGCGAAGAGACCCAGTACTTC.

CDR3 bases: TGTGCCAGCAGTTTAGAGAGATTTAATGAAAAACTGTTTTTT. Translated: CASSLERFNEKLFF. The V and J genes are TRBV28 and TRBJ1-4; D is ambiguous. Germline V gene lookup returns CDR1 MDHEN and CDR2 SYDVKM. There are 14 residues in the CDR3. Trimming took off 2 bases at V and 4 bases at J, with 8 bases between the two ends.

The V gene is TRBV5-1, the J gene TRBJ2-1; 9 positions match TRBD1. The V segment lost 0 bases and the J segment 4 bases; nucleotides outside the gene matches: 8. The CDR3 loop spans 17 amino acids. CDR1 is SGHRS, CDR2 YFSETQ, per germline. CDR3 nucleotide sequence: TGCGCCAGCAGCTTGGAAGCTCTAGGGACAGGGTACAATGAGCAGTTCTTC. Translation gives CASSLEALGTGYNEQFF.

In its sample, this clone was seen once. V is TRBV15 and J is TRBJ2-5, with D possibly matching TRBD1 (5 bases). Germline V lookup: CDR1 LNHNV, CDR2 YYDKDF (reference sequence). This CDR3 is 14 amino acids long. Trimming stripped 5 bases from V and 5 bases from J, with 15 bases between. The CDR3 is CATSGSGRRETQYF. CDR3 in DNA: TGTGCCACCAGCGGGTCAGGGCGGCGGGAGACCCAGTACTTC.

This chain links TRBV9 with TRBJ2-3; TRBD2 agrees at 10 bases. Germline V CDR1 and CDR2: SGDLS, YYNGEE. This CDR3 is built from 16 residues. The V and J ends lost 0 bases and 0 bases, in that order; junction bases with no gene match: 1. The CDR3 DNA sequence: TGTGCCAGCAGCGTAGCGGGACTAGCGAGCACAGATACGCAGTATTTT. Its translation is CASSVAGLASTDTQYF.

The J gene is TRBJ2-2, the V gene TRBV4-3; D gene uncertain. Between the trimmed V and J ends, which lost 0 bases and 4 bases, there was a span of 9 bases. CDR1 LGHNA and CDR2 YSLEER come from the germline V gene. The length of the CDR3 is 15 residues. CDR3 amino acids: CASSQESLFTGELFF. Written as DNA, the CDR3 is TGCGCCAGCAGCCAAGAAAGCCTATTCACCGGGGAGCTGTTTTTT.

The V and J genes are TRBV30 and TRBJ2-2, with 8 bases matching TRBD2. Germline assignment: CDR1 GTSNPN and CDR2 SVGIG (reference sequence). Trimming cost V 4 bases and J 4 bases; bases outside gene matches: 8. CDR3 length: 15 amino acids. The CDR3 sequence is CAWNVLAGITGELFF. The CDR3 region has the DNA TGTGCCTGGAATGTATTAGCGGGAATCACCGGGGAGCTGTTTTTT.

The V call is TRBV5-1, the J call TRBJ1-4, with TRBD1 identical over 7 bases. The CDR3 consists of 14 residues. Germline V lookup: CDR1 SGHRS, CDR2 YFSETQ. Losses at the gene ends were 6 bases for V and 1 base for J; bases not matched to a gene: 3. The CDR3 reads CASNSGGTNEKLFF. DNA of the CDR3: TGCGCCAGCAATTCAGGGGGAACTAATGAAAAACTGTTTTTT.

This clone was found a few times. The V gene is TRBV28, the J gene TRBJ1-4, with 10 positions matching TRBD1. With V trimmed by 9 bases and J by 8 bases, 6 bases remained unmatched. CDR3 length: 13 amino acids. Germline CDR1 MDHEN, CDR2 SYDVKM. The CDR3 loop reads CASSDRGHEKLFF. The CDR3 coding sequence is TGTGCCAGTTCAGACAGGGGGCACGAAAAACTGTTTTTT.

The chain has TRBV7-2 and TRBJ2-7, with D perhaps matching TRBD1 (5 bases). V lost 5 bases to trimming and J lost 2 bases, with 13 bases between them. Germline CDR1 SGHTA, CDR2 FQGNSA. This CDR3 spans 14 amino acids. Here the CDR3 DNA reads TGTGCCAGCAGCCAGACAGCGCCCCCCTACGAGCAGTACTTC. Its translation: CASSQTAPPYEQYF.

V gene TRBV6-5 combines with J gene TRBJ2-2; 8 nucleotides line up with TRBD2. The CDR3 extends over 15 amino acids. Trimming at V came to 2 bases and at J to 1 base, leaving 0 bases not matched to a gene. CDR1 and CDR2 from the germline V gene are MNHEY and SVGAGI. CDR3 residues: CASSYAGGNTGELFF. CDR3 DNA sequence: TGTGCCAGCAGTTACGCGGGAGGGAACACCGGGGAGCTGTTTTTT.

This sequence joins TRBV19 and TRBJ1-5, with D possibly TRBD1 on 5 matching bases. Trimming pared 3 bases from V and 3 bases from J, leaving 15 bases between. Germline CDR1 and CDR2: LNHDA and SQIVND (reference sequence). CDR3 size: 16 residues. This CDR3 reads CASSMAGGVFNQPQHF. The CDR3 region has the DNA TGTGCCAGTAGTATGGCCGGGGGGGTATTCAATCAGCCCCAGCATTTT.

The chain uses TRBV28 and TRBJ1-3; D is perhaps TRBD1 (5 bases). Germline-derived CDR1 and CDR2 are MDHEN and SYDVKM. The V gene lost 2 bases and the J gene lost 4 bases, with 15 bases spanning the gap. The CDR3 loop spans 16 amino acids. The CDR3 region has the DNA TGTGCCAGCAGTTTACTCGGGGGATTTAGGGGAAACACCATATATTTT. Translation gives CASSLLGGFRGNTIYF.

The chain links TRBV18 to TRBJ2-7; 12 nucleotides line up with TRBD2. J lost 13 bases, V lost 3 bases, and 16 bases had no gene match. CDR1 KGHSH and CDR2 LQKENI come from the germline V gene. The CDR3 length is 16 residues. The CDR3 region is CASSPSVVTSGRAQYF. CDR3 coding DNA: TGTGCCAGCTCACCTTCGGTGGTGACTAGCGGGAGAGCCCAATACTTC.

The genes are TRBV6-5 and TRBJ1-3; TRBD1 matches at 8 bases. This CDR3 is 15 amino acids long. From germline, CDR1 is MNHEY and CDR2 SVGAGI. V gave up 8 bases and J gave up 0 bases; unmatched junction bases: 6. CDR3 sequence reads: CASGTGEYSGNTIYF. The CDR3 region has the DNA TGTGCCAGCGGGACAGGCGAATACTCTGGAAACACCATATATTTT.

For the CDR3, the DNA is TGTGCCAGCAGCAAAGAGGAGGAATGTGGGCGCACCGGCTCCTACGAGCAGTACTTC. Residues: CASSKEEECGRTGSYEQYF. The rearrangement uses TRBV21-1 and TRBJ2-7; the tabulated D call, TRBD2, remains unverified against the DNA. TRBV21-1 is an annotated pseudogene. This CDR3 contains 19 residues.

The chain has TRBV28 and TRBJ2-3; D unresolved. Between the trimmed V and J ends, which lost 5 bases and 8 bases, there was a span of 11 bases. The CDR3 length is 12 residues. Germline loops: CDR1 MDHEN, CDR2 SYDVKM. As DNA, the CDR3 is TGTGCCAGCAGTAGCCCCCACGGTACGCAGTATTTT. This sequence encodes CASSSPHGTQYF.

The chain employs TRBV1 and TRBJ2-3; the D call in the table, TRBD2, was not verified against the DNA. TRBV1 has pseudogene status. The CDR3 sequence is 18 residues long. This chain's CDR3 is CTSSQDRTSGGKTDTQYF. DNA for the CDR3: TGCACCAGCAGCCAAGATAGGACTAGCGGGGGGAAAACAGATACGCAGTATTTT.

This chain links TRBV18 with TRBJ1-1, with 8 positions matching TRBD1. The ends lost 4 bases at V and 3 bases at J; junction bases unmatched: 4. This CDR3 spans 14 amino acids. Germline V gene data show CDR1 as KGHSH and CDR2 as LQKENI. CDR3 coding DNA: TGTGCCAGCTCACGACTGACAGGGGACACTGAAGCTTTCTTT. It translates to CASSRLTGDTEAFF.

The gene calls are TRBV4-2 and TRBJ2-7; D is unresolved. The CDR3 runs 15 residues. CDR1 and CDR2 from the germline V gene are LGHNA and YNFKEQ. V was clipped by 3 bases and J by 2 bases, with 14 bases between them. CDR3 protein: CASSQPSDTAYEQYF. CDR3 nucleotides: TGTGCCAGCAGCCAGCCCTCAGACACAGCCTACGAGCAGTACTTC.

The chain couples TRBV4-3 to TRBJ2-1; tentative D call: TRBD1 (6 bases). This CDR3 spans 14 amino acids. V was trimmed by 2 bases and J by 6 bases, leaving 11 bases between them. Germline loops: CDR1 LGHNA, CDR2 YSLEER. As DNA, the CDR3 is TGCGCCAGCAGCCAAACAGGGTTCGCCAATGAGCAGTTCTTC. This sequence encodes CASSQTGFANEQFF.

The rearrangement joins TRBV6-5 to TRBJ1-4; D possibly corresponds to TRBD1 (6 bases). V lost 6 bases and J lost 8, with 13 bases in between. This CDR3 is built from 13 residues. CDR1 MNHEY and CDR2 SVGAGI come from the germline V gene. As DNA, the CDR3 is TGTGCCAGCAGACCAAGGACAGTGGAAAAACTGTTTTTT. This translates into CASRPRTVEKLFF.